Presented here are 21 T cell receptor beta chains from one specimen sequenced in a study of T cell repertoires in cytomegalovirus infection. These receptors have no known antigen. TCRdb re-called the reads through MiXCR, storing one row per CDR3 protein. The sample lists around 800,000 distinct CDR3 sequences, approximately 32% occurring once. Sequenced material: cultured CD8+ T cells from PBMCs, taken from culture after CMV antigen stimulation. The receptors shown here come from a human donor in good health (CMV status not recorded). Some clones in this sample may be carry-over from other donors' samples.

Details on this clonotype: A read error may produce the germline difference seen at one junction end. This chain connects TRBV28 to TRBJ2-1; 7 positions agree with TRBD2. The CDR3 is made up of 16 amino acids. Germline loops: CDR1 MDHEN, CDR2 SYDVKM. Written as DNA, the CDR3 is TGTGGCAGCAATCCCGGTAGGACTAGTGGGGGCAATGAGCAGTTCTTC. Its translation: CGSNPGRTSGGNEQFF. Supplemented by reference TRBV28 and TRBJ2-1, the full variable domain reads DVKVTQSSRYLVKRTGEKVFLECVQDMDHENMFWYRQDPGLGLRLIYFSYDVKMKEKGDIPEGYSVSREKKERFSLILESASTNQTSMYLCGSNPGRTSGGNEQFFGPGTRLTVL.

The rearrangement links TRBV12-3 or TRBV12-4 to TRBJ2-5, with D possibly called TRBD1 or TRBD2 (6 bases each). The CDR3 sequence is 13 residues long. V gave up 8 bases and J gave up 4 bases, with 14 bases separating them. The CDR3 region is CASPREGGETQYF. CDR3 nucleotide sequence: TGTGCCAGCCCAAGAGAGGGGGGAGAGACCCAGTACTTC.

The V and J genes are TRBV19 and TRBJ2-1; 7 bases map to TRBD1. Germline trimming cut 3 bases from V and 2 bases from J; bases unmatched to any gene: 7. The germline CDR1 and CDR2 sequences are LNHDA and SQIVND (reference sequence). The CDR3 extends over 16 amino acids. The CDR3 DNA reads TGTGCCAGTAGTATTATCCGGGACAGAACCTACAATGAGCAGTTCTTC. This gives the protein CASSIIRDRTYNEQFF.

This clonotype was seen a few times. V and J are TRBV9 and TRBJ1-4; perhaps TRBD1 as D (5 bases). Trimming stripped 4 bases from V and 0 bases from J, with 13 bases between. CDR3 length: 16 amino acids. The germline gives CDR1 SGDLS, CDR2 YYNGEE. CDR3 nucleotides: TGTGCCAGCAGCCCCCGGAGGGGTGCAACTAATGAAAAACTGTTTTTT. This translates into CASSPRRGATNEKLFF. The full variable domain, in which reference TRBV9 and TRBJ1-4 provide the parts outside the CDR3, is DSGVTQTPKHLITATGQRVTLRCSPRSGDLSVYWYQQSLDQGLQFLIQYYNGEERAKGNILERFSAQQFPDLHSELNLSSLELGDSALYFCASSPRRGATNEKLFFGSGTQLSVL.

V and J are TRBV5-1 and TRBJ1-1; D not resolved. This CDR3 has 12 amino acids. Germline V lookup: CDR1 SGHRS, CDR2 YFSETQ. V lost 0 bases and J 11 bases, leaving 11 bases between the germline ends. The CDR3 bases are TGCGCCAGCAGCTTGGTTGGGGATCGGGCTTTCTTT. It yields the protein CASSLVGDRAFF.

Of note for this clonotype: Its ends do not fully match the called genes, so a read error is possible. V and J are TRBV7-9 and TRBJ2-1; D remains ambiguous. The CDR3 spans 11 residues. CDR1 and CDR2 from the germline V gene are SEHNR and FQNEAQ (reference sequence). The CDR3 sequence: CTSSQGAEQFF. The CDR3 bases are TGTACCAGCAGCCAAGGAGCTGAGCAGTTCTTC. The variable domain in full, with the rest retrieved from reference TRBV7-9 and TRBJ2-1, is DTGVSQNPRHKITKRGQNVTFRCDPISEHNRLYWYRQTLGQGPEFLTYFQNEAQLEKSRLLSDRFSAERPKGSFSTLEIQRTEQGDSAMYLCTSSQGAEQFFGPGTRLTVL.

The chain links TRBV6-1 to TRBJ2-3; unclear D gene. CDR3 size: 17 residues. CDR1 is MNHNS, CDR2 SASEGT, per germline. V lost 1 base, J lost 0 bases, and 14 bases lay in between. CDR3: CASSEESSASSTDTQYF. The CDR3 DNA reads TGTGCCAGCAGTGAAGAGAGTTCTGCGTCTAGCACAGATACGCAGTATTTT.

V gene TRBV15 combines with J gene TRBJ2-2; TRBD2 is a possible D gene (6 bases). Per germline, CDR1 LNHNV and CDR2 YYDKDF (reference sequence). CDR3 size: 15 residues. V was cut by 8 bases and J by 5 bases, with 18 bases left in between. CDR3 sequence reads: CATSYGGIGTGELFF. As DNA, the CDR3 is TGTGCCACCTCCTACGGGGGAATAGGGACCGGGGAGCTGTTTTTT.

The chain recombines TRBV6-8 with TRBJ2-7, with D possibly called TRBD1 or TRBD2 (5 bases each). The CDR3 length is 16 residues. The V end lost 4 bases, the J end lost 7 bases, and 23 bases lay between the germline ends. Germline V gene lookup returns CDR1 MNHGY and CDR2 SAAAGT. CDR3 loop: CASSSPGTYLLGEQYV. Written as DNA, the CDR3 is TGTGCCAGCAGTTCCCCCGGGACCTATCTGCTCGGGGAGCAGTACGTC.

The chain joins TRBV3-1 to TRBJ1-1; TRBD1 is a possible D gene (6 bases). The germline V gene encodes CDR1 LGHDT and CDR2 YNNKEL (reference sequence). V was shortened by 4 bases and J by 3 bases, with 18 bases between the two germline ends. The CDR3 has 16 amino acids. CDR3 residues: CASSPPRDTFDTEAFF. The DNA for the CDR3 is TGTGCCAGCAGCCCGCCCCGGGACACCTTTGACACTGAAGCTTTCTTT.

The chain recombines TRBV12-3 or TRBV12-4 with TRBJ2-1; TRBD1 matches at 8 bases. This CDR3 comprises 15 residues. J was trimmed by 2 bases and V by 7 bases; bases with no gene match: 7. The CDR3, as DNA: TGTGCCAGCACCGAGACAGGGGATCCCTACAATGAGCAGTTCTTC. This codes for CASTETGDPYNEQFF.

This chain connects TRBV10-3 to TRBJ2-3, with TRBD2 matching over 11 bases. The germline V gene encodes CDR1 ENHRY and CDR2 SYGVKD. The CDR3 length is 13 residues. The CDR3 loop is CGVAGGPVDTQYF. The CDR3 DNA is TGTGGGGTAGCGGGGGGGCCGGTAGATACGCAGTATTTT.

This clonotype was recorded many times. This chain uses TRBV7-2 with TRBJ2-5; 8 bases are shared with TRBD2. V trimming: 5 bases; J trimming: 4 bases; junction bases outside the gene matches: 15. CDR3 length equals 17 residues. Looked up from germline, CDR1 is SGHTA and CDR2 is FQGNSA. The CDR3 loop reads CASSRAERGYLRETQYF. The CDR3 DNA reads as TGTGCCAGCAGCAGGGCGGAGCGGGGGTACTTAAGAGAGACCCAGTACTTC.

This clonotype came up a few times. The chain recombines TRBV2 with TRBJ1-2; no clear D gene. With 8 bases removed from V and 8 bases from J, the gap between germline ends came to 12 bases. The CDR3 sequence is 11 residues long. Germline V gene sequence: CDR1 SNHLY, CDR2 FYNNEI. Here the CDR3 DNA reads TGTGCCAGCCCCGACGGAGGAGGCTACACCTTC. Its translation: CASPDGGGYTF. Together with reference TRBV2 and TRBJ1-2, the CDR3 gives the full variable domain: EPEVTQTPSHQVTQMGQEVILRCVPISNHLYFYWYRQILGQKVEFLVSFYNNEISEKSEIFDDQFSVERPDGSNFTLKIRSTKLEDSAMYFCASPDGGGYTFGSGTRLTVV.

The chain employs TRBV4-2 and TRBJ1-1; D is uncertain. CDR3 length equals 12 residues. Germline V gene lookup returns CDR1 LGHNA and CDR2 YNFKEQ. The V gene lost 1 base and the J gene lost 6 bases, with 6 bases spanning the gap. In nucleotides, the CDR3 is TGTGCCAGCAGCCAAGGGCGCGCTGAAGCTTTCTTT. Protein product: CASSQGRAEAFF.

This rearrangement joins TRBV7-6 to TRBJ2-1; D unresolved. The CDR3 is 14 residues long. Germline CDR1 reads SGHVS; CDR2 reads FNYEAQ. V was clipped by 6 bases and J by 0 bases, with 9 bases between them. Written as DNA, the CDR3 is TGTGCCAGCAGTGACTGGAGCTCCTACAATGAGCAGTTCTTC. Amino acids: CASSDWSSYNEQFF.

The J gene is TRBJ2-1, the V gene TRBV7-9; D is uncertain. The CDR3 is 13 residues long. Per the germline V gene, CDR1 is SEHNR and CDR2 is FQNEAQ (reference sequence). The ends were cut back, 4 bases at V and 6 bases at J, with 10 bases in the middle. CDR3 bases: TGTGCCAGCAGCTCCAAGTTGGCCAATGAGCAGTTCTTC. Translating it yields CASSSKLANEQFF. Based on the CDR3 plus reference TRBV7-9 and TRBJ2-1, the full variable domain is DTGVSQNPRHKITKRGQNVTFRCDPISEHNRLYWYRQTLGQGPEFLTYFQNEAQLEKSRLLSDRFSAERPKGSFSTLEIQRTEQGDSAMYLCASSSKLANEQFFGPGTRLTVL.

The chain couples TRBV5-1 to TRBJ1-2, with D tentatively TRBD1 (6 bases). The CDR3 spans 12 residues. Between the trimmed V and J ends, which lost 6 bases and 4 bases, there was a span of 10 bases. Looked up from germline, CDR1 is SGHRS and CDR2 is YFSETQ. CDR3 sequence reads: CASTRDTYGYTF. CDR3 in DNA: TGCGCCAGCACCCGGGACACCTATGGCTACACCTTC.

The chain recombines TRBV4-3 with TRBJ2-2; D is uncertain. The CDR3 covers 18 residues. Trimming left V 0 bases short and J 4 bases short, with 18 bases between. Looked up from germline, CDR1 is LGHNA and CDR2 is YSLEER. CDR3 in DNA: TGCGCCAGCAGCCAAGATAATATGGCAGCGTCGGTCACCGGGGAGCTGTTTTTT. Its translation: CASSQDNMAASVTGELFF.

For this clonotype: At one end the junction does not follow the germline gene, possibly because of a read error. The chain employs TRBV7-6 and TRBJ2-2, with 8 bases aligning to TRBD1. In germline, CDR1 is SGHVS, CDR2 FNYEAQ. The CDR3 length is 16 residues. The CDR3 loop is CAGRLGSGGVTGELFF. Written as DNA, the CDR3 is TGTGCCGGCAGATTGGGCTCAGGGGGCGTCACCGGGGAGCTGTTTTTT.

In its sample, this clonotype was seen many times. V usage is TRBV7-8 and J usage is TRBJ1-5; 8 bases align to TRBD1. The CDR3 loop spans 15 amino acids. From germline, CDR1 is SGHVS and CDR2 FQNEAQ. The V segment lost 3 bases and the J segment 5 bases; nucleotides outside the gene matches: 6. CDR3 sequence reads: CASSLLDRDHQPQHF. CDR3 sequence (DNA): TGTGCCAGCAGCTTGTTGGACAGGGACCATCAGCCCCAGCATTTT.